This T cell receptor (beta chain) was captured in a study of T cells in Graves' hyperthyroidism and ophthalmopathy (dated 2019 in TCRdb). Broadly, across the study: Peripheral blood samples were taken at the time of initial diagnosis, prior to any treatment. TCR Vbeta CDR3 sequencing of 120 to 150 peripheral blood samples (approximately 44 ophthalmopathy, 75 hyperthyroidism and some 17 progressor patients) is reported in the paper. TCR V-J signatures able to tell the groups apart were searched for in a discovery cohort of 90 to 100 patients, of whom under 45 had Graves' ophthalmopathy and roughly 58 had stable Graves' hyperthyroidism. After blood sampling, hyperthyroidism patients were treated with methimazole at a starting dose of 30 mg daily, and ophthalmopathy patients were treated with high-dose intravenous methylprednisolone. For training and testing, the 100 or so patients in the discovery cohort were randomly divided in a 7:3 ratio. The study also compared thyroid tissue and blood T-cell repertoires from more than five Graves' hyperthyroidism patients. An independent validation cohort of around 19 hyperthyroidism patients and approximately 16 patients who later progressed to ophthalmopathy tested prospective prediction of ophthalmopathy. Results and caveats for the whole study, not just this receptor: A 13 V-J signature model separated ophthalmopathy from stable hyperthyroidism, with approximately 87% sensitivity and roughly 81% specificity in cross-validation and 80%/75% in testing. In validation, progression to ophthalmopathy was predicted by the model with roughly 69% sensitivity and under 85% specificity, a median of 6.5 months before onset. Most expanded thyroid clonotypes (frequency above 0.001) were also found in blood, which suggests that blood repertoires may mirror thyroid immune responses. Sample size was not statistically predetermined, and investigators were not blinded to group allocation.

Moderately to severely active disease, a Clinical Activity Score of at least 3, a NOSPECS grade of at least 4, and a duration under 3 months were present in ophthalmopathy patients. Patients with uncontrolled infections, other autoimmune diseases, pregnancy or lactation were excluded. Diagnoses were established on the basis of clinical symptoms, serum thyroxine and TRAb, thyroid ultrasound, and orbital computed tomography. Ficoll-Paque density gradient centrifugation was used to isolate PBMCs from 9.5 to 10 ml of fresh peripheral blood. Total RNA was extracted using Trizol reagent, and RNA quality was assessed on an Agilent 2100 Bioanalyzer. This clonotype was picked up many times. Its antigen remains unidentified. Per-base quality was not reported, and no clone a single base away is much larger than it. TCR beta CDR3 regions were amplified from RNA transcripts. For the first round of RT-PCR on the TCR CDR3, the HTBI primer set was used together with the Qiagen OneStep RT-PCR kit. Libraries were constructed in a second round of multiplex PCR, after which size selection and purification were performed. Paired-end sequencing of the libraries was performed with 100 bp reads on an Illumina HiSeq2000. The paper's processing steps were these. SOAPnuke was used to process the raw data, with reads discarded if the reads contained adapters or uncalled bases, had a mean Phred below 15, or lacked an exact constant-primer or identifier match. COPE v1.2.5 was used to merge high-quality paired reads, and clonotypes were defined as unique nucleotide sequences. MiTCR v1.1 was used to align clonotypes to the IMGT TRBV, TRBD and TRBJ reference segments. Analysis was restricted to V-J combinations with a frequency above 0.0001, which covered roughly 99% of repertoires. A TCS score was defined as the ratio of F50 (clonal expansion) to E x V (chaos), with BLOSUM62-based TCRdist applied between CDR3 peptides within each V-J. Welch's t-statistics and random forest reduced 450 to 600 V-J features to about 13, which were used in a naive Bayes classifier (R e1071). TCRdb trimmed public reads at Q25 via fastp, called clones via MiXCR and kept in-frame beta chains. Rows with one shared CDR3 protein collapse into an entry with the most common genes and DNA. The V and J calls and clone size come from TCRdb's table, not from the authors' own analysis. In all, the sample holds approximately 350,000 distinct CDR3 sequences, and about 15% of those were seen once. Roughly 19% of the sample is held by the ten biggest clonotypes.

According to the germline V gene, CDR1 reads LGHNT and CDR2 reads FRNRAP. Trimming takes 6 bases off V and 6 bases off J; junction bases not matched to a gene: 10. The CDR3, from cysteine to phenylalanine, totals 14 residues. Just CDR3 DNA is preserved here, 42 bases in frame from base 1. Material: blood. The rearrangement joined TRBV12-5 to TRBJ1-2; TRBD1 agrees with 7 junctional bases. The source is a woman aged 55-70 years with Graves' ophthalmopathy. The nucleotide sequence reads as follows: TGTGCTAGTGGCAAGAGGGAGGGGGCTAATGGCTACACCTTC. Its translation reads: CASGKREGANGYTF.